The next 28 T cell receptor beta chains were all read from a single sample in a study of TIL therapy for anti-PD-1-resistant metastatic lung cancer. Time point reported: pre-treatment sample, taken before nivolumab and TIL therapy. The immunoSEQ assay was v3. TCRdb's copy holds only in-frame clones and misses some; the assay was immunoSEQ multiplex PCR. The table records approximately 17,000 clones, 60% to 80% of them present only once. The sequenced sample was blood, obtained at baseline. The receptors were gathered from a person between 30 and 80 years old with non-small cell lung cancer.

V is TRBV27 and J is TRBJ2-1; maybe TRBD2 (6 bases). In germline, CDR1 is MNHEY, CDR2 SMNVEV (reference sequence). There are 13 residues in the CDR3. The V end lost 5 bases, the J end lost 6 bases, and 11 bases lay between the germline ends. This CDR3 is CASSPSSANEQFF. The CDR3 nucleotides read TGTGCCAGCAGTCCCTCTAGCGCCAATGAGCAGTTCTTC.

This rearrangement joins TRBV5-1 to TRBJ2-3, with 7 bases fitting TRBD2. This CDR3 has 16 residues. Germline CDR1 SGHRS, CDR2 YFSETQ. Trimming at V came to 0 bases and at J to 2 bases, leaving 6 bases not matched to a gene. The CDR3 DNA reads as TGCGCCAGCAGCTTGGGATCGACTAGCCTCACAGATACGCAGTATTTT. Translated, it gives CASSLGSTSLTDTQYF.

The chain links TRBV28 to TRBJ2-3, with 7 bases identical to TRBD2. The V and J ends lost 3 bases and 8 bases, in that order; junction bases with no gene match: 2. Germline values: CDR1 MDHEN, CDR2 SYDVKM. There are 12 residues in the CDR3. The CDR3 is CASSLRGTTQYF. The CDR3 DNA sequence: TGTGCCAGCAGTTTGCGGGGGACTACGCAGTATTTT.

The chain joins TRBV15 to TRBJ1-4; maybe TRBD1 (6 bases). The germline V gene encodes CDR1 LNHNV and CDR2 YYDKDF (reference sequence). The CDR3 has 15 amino acids. V was trimmed by 0 bases and J by 5 bases, leaving 10 bases between them. The CDR3 protein is CATSRDGGPNEKLFF. CDR3 nucleotide sequence: TGTGCCACCAGCAGAGATGGGGGCCCAAATGAAAAACTGTTTTTT.

The chain combines TRBV30 with TRBJ2-7; 11 bases align to TRBD1. The CDR3 is 14 amino acids. With V trimmed by 2 bases and J by 4 bases, 4 bases remained unmatched. Germline V CDR1 and CDR2: GTSNPN, SVGIG (reference sequence). The CDR3 DNA sequence: TGTGCCTGGAGTAAGGACAGGGGGCTTTACGAGCAGTACTTC. Its translation: CAWSKDRGLYEQYF.

This clone was seen a handful of times. The J gene is TRBJ2-7, the V gene TRBV5-4; 8 bases are a match to TRBD1. CDR1 and CDR2 (germline): SGHNT, YYREEE (reference sequence). The CDR3 totals 15 residues. The junction had 8 bases not matched to a gene; V was cut back by 0 bases and J by 6 bases. The DNA of the CDR3 is TGTGCCAGCAGCTTGGATTTAGGACAGGGATCCGAGCAGTACTTC. Protein: CASSLDLGQGSEQYF.

V gene TRBV19 combines with J gene TRBJ2-3; 7 nucleotides agree with TRBD2. J gave up 0 bases and V 6 bases, and 6 bases lay outside the gene matches. The germline V gene encodes CDR1 LNHDA and CDR2 SQIVND (reference sequence). CDR3 length: 15 residues. The CDR3 is CASRKAGPSTDTQYF. The CDR3 coding sequence is TGTGCCAGTAGGAAAGCGGGGCCCAGCACAGATACGCAGTATTTT.

The chain is built from TRBV10-1 and TRBJ1-5; D ambiguous. Germline lookup yields CDR1 WNHNN and CDR2 SYGVQD (reference sequence). The V gene lost 4 bases and the J gene lost 5 bases, with 9 bases spanning the gap. The CDR3 contains 13 residues. The CDR3 sequence: CASSVRADQPQHF. CDR3 nucleotide sequence: TGCGCCAGCAGTGTCCGGGCTGATCAGCCCCAGCATTTT.

V is TRBV7-9 and J is TRBJ2-4; D may be TRBD2 (5 bases). The CDR3 runs to 14 residues. Germline V gene sequence: CDR1 SEHNR, CDR2 FQNEAQ (reference sequence). Trimming pared 4 bases from V and 2 bases from J, leaving 9 bases between. The CDR3 DNA reads as TGTGCCAGCAGCTCTAGCAGGACCAAAAACATTCAGTACTTC. Its protein product is CASSSSRTKNIQYF.

The chain carries TRBV6-2 or TRBV6-3 and TRBJ2-7; 7 positions match TRBD1. The CDR3 spans 15 residues. Germline CDR1 reads MNHEY; CDR2 reads SVGEGT. The V segment lost 4 bases and the J segment 5 bases; nucleotides outside the gene matches: 11. CDR3 bases: TGTGCCAGCAGTTCCGGACAGGAGGCTATCGACGAGCAGTACTTC. It specifies CASSSGQEAIDEQYF.

The genes are TRBV19 and TRBJ1-5, with D uncertain. The CDR3 consists of 12 residues. Germline CDR1 is LNHDA and CDR2 is SQIVND (reference sequence). Trimming removed 3 bases from V and 9 bases from J, with 9 bases in between. This chain's CDR3 is CASSIQQLPQHF. CDR3 nucleotide sequence: TGTGCCAGTAGTATCCAACAGCTGCCCCAGCATTTT.

Sample share makes this clone medium-sized. V is TRBV5-1 and J is TRBJ1-4; 7 positions match TRBD1. CDR1 and CDR2 (germline): SGHRS, YFSETQ. The V gene end was trimmed by 3 bases and the J gene end by 0 bases; junction bases not matched to a gene: 5. The CDR3 is 16 residues long. CDR3 bases: TGCGCCAGCAGCTCAACCGGACAGGCAACTAATGAAAAACTGTTTTTT. Residues: CASSSTGQATNEKLFF.

The chain employs TRBV19 and TRBJ1-4; D is uncertain. CDR3 length: 13 residues. The V gene lost 3 bases and the J gene lost 6 bases, with 8 bases spanning the gap. Germline V gene sequence: CDR1 LNHDA, CDR2 SQIVND (reference sequence). This chain's CDR3 is CASSMSSHEKLFF. CDR3 in DNA: TGTGCCAGTAGTATGTCCAGTCATGAAAAACTGTTTTTT.

This clone was detected once. The rearrangement uses TRBV2 and TRBJ2-6, with D perhaps TRBD1 (5 bases). CDR3 length: 17 amino acids. Germline V gene lookup returns CDR1 SNHLY and CDR2 FYNNEI. V lost 8 bases and J lost 0, with 17 bases in between. This CDR3 is CASARGRETSGANVLTF. The CDR3, as DNA: TGTGCCAGCGCAAGGGGCAGAGAGACCTCTGGGGCCAACGTCCTGACTTTC.

The rearrangement uses TRBV2 and TRBJ2-1; unclear D gene. CDR1 and CDR2 (germline): SNHLY, FYNNEI. The V and J ends lost 6 bases and 4 bases respectively, with 10 bases between them. The CDR3 sequence is 13 residues long. CDR3 in DNA: TGTGCCAGCAGCGCCCGGGTGTACAATGAGCAGTTCTTC. Translation gives CASSARVYNEQFF.

This clone showed up just a few times. CDR3: CASSYSSVGQLDMRGYTF. For the CDR3, the DNA is TGTGCCAGCAGTTACTCGAGCGTTGGACAGTTGGACATGCGGGGCTACACCTTC. The rearrangement joins TRBV6-2 or TRBV6-3 to TRBJ1-2, with D maybe TRBD1 (6 bases). CDR1 and CDR2 (germline): MNHEY, SVGEGT. The CDR3 is 18 residues long. The V and J ends lost 0 bases and 8 bases respectively, with 25 bases between them.

The rearrangement joins TRBV19 to TRBJ2-5; 7 positions agree with TRBD2. Looked up from germline, CDR1 is LNHDA and CDR2 is SQIVND (reference sequence). This CDR3 comprises 13 residues. J was trimmed by 0 bases and V by 6 bases; bases with no gene match: 1. The CDR3 loop reads CASRRGNQETQYF. The CDR3 DNA is TGTGCCAGTAGGCGGGGGAACCAAGAGACCCAGTACTTC.

This chain links TRBV27 with TRBJ2-7; 12 bases are a match to TRBD2. The germline V gene encodes CDR1 MNHEY and CDR2 SMNVEV (reference sequence). V dropped 4 bases and J dropped 3; count of bases not matched to a gene: 1. The CDR3 has 14 residues. DNA of the CDR3: TGTGCCAGCAGTTGGACTAGCGGGGTCTACGAGCAGTACTTC. Protein: CASSWTSGVYEQYF.

This clone has a handful of counts. This chain connects TRBV7-9 to TRBJ2-7; 9 positions agree with TRBD1. The CDR3 length is 15 residues. The ends lost 2 bases at V and 5 bases at J; junction bases unmatched: 7. Germline assignment: CDR1 SEHNR and CDR2 FQNEAQ (reference sequence). In nucleotides, the CDR3 is TGTGCCAGCAGCTTAATGGGGGACAGGGTTCACGAGCAGTACTTC. Protein product: CASSLMGDRVHEQYF.

The chain couples TRBV5-1 to TRBJ2-2; D uncertain. The CDR3 totals 13 residues. Germline V gives CDR1 SGHRS, CDR2 YFSETQ. V was shortened by 0 bases and J by 6 bases, with 6 bases between the two germline ends. The CDR3 DNA is TGCGCCAGCAGCTTGGTAGGGCCCGGGGAGCTGTTTTTT. It codes for CASSLVGPGELFF.

This rearrangement joins TRBV18 to TRBJ1-2, with 9 bases aligning to TRBD1. V lost 2 bases to trimming and J lost 7 bases; unmatched junction nucleotides: 8. In germline, CDR1 is KGHSH, CDR2 LQKENI. The CDR3 consists of 15 residues. The chain's CDR3 is CASSPRTGEDPGYTF. As DNA, the CDR3 is TGTGCCAGCTCACCAAGGACAGGGGAGGATCCTGGCTACACCTTC.

A few counts support this clone. The gene calls are TRBV6-6 and TRBJ1-3; D is ambiguous. The CDR3 is made up of 14 amino acids. CDR1 is MNHNY and CDR2 is SVGAGI in the germline V gene (reference sequence). The ends were cut back, 6 bases at V and 4 bases at J, with 13 bases in the middle. The CDR3 loop is CASRTPQKGNTIYF. The CDR3 DNA is TGTGCCAGCAGAACTCCGCAGAAAGGAAACACCATATATTTT.

The rearrangement uses TRBV6-5 and TRBJ1-6; tentatively, D is TRBD1 (6 bases). Trimming cost V 6 bases and J 0 bases, with 12 bases left between them. The CDR3 is 16 residues long. CDR1 is MNHEY and CDR2 is SVGAGI in the germline V gene. In nucleotides, the CDR3 is TGTGCCAGCAGATACAGGGCGGGCTCCTATAATTCACCCCTCCACTTT. It is translated as CASRYRAGSYNSPLHF.

The rearrangement links TRBV27 to TRBJ2-7, with 11 bases that match TRBD2. The CDR3 runs 17 residues. Germline-derived CDR1 and CDR2 are MNHEY and SMNVEV (reference sequence). Trimming removed 5 bases from V and 5 bases from J; junction bases left unmatched: 14. The CDR3 nucleotides are TGTGCCAGCAGTCGGCTAGCGGGAGGATTCCAACCCCACGAGCAGTACTTC. This encodes CASSRLAGGFQPHEQYF.

The rearrangement uses TRBV28 and TRBJ1-5; 11 bases agree with TRBD1. Per germline, CDR1 MDHEN and CDR2 SYDVKM. The CDR3 covers 13 residues. The V segment lost 11 bases and the J segment 6 bases; nucleotides outside the gene matches: 6. CDR3 protein: CAHGQGASQPQHF. CDR3 nucleotide sequence: TGTGCCCATGGACAGGGGGCTAGTCAGCCCCAGCATTTT.

The J gene is TRBJ2-3, the V gene TRBV29-1; 9 nucleotides agree with TRBD1. The V segment lost 4 bases and the J segment 0 bases; nucleotides outside the gene matches: 5. The CDR3 contains 15 residues. Germline V gene lookup returns CDR1 SQVTM and CDR2 ANQGSEA. CDR3 protein: CSVVPGQGSTDTQYF. As DNA, the CDR3 is TGCAGCGTTGTTCCGGGACAGGGAAGCACAGATACGCAGTATTTT.

V usage is TRBV19 and J usage is TRBJ1-1; no firm D call. CDR3 length equals 14 residues. Trimming removed 1 base from V and 1 base from J, with 7 bases in between. CDR1 and CDR2 from the germline V gene are LNHDA and SQIVND (reference sequence). This chain's CDR3 is CASSIGSSNTEAFF. The CDR3 nucleotides are TGTGCCAGTAGTATAGGCAGTTCGAACACTGAAGCTTTCTTT.

The rearrangement uses TRBV5-1 and TRBJ1-1, with D hard to call. Per the germline V gene, CDR1 is SGHRS and CDR2 is YFSETQ. Trimming left V 5 bases short and J 1 base short, with 12 bases between. The CDR3 covers 14 residues. This chain's CDR3 is CASRSGQQNTEAFF. Written as DNA, the CDR3 is TGCGCCAGCAGGTCCGGCCAGCAGAACACTGAAGCTTTCTTT.